Shown below are 8 T cell receptor beta chains from a single sample sequenced in a study of CD4 and CD8 cells across lung adenocarcinoma regions. TCRdb re-called the PCR reads through MiXCR, storing one row per CDR3 protein. The data hold about 25,000 distinct CDR3 sequences, with around 53% observed a single time. The specimen was CD8+ T cells from the center of a lung tumor. The receptors here all came from a male donor with lung adenocarcinoma. The CD4 and CD8 labels of this study may be unreliable.

This chain connects TRBV12-3 or TRBV12-4 to TRBJ2-2; a possible D gene is TRBD1 (5 bases). This CDR3 is built from 14 residues. Trimming removed 4 bases at V and 7 bases at J, with 13 bases between. CDR3 protein: CASSWAGYGGELFF. The CDR3 bases are TGTGCCAGCAGTTGGGCAGGGTACGGCGGGGAGCTGTTTTTT.

This clonotype was seen at least ten times. The rearrangement uses TRBV6-1 and TRBJ1-5, with D tentatively TRBD1 (5 bases). Trimming took 3 bases from V and 10 from J, leaving 19 bases between them. This CDR3 region has 15 residues. The germline CDR1 and CDR2 sequences are MNHNS and SASEGT. Here the CDR3 DNA reads TGTGCCAGCAGTGACCGGGGCCCCGGTATGAATCCCCAGCATTTT. Translation gives CASSDRGPGMNPQHF.

V gene TRBV27 combines with J gene TRBJ2-5; TRBD2 aligns across 9 bases. The CDR3 runs 16 residues. Germline CDR1 reads MNHEY; CDR2 reads SMNVEV (reference sequence). DNA for the CDR3: TGTGTTAGCAGGGGGAGCGGGGGGCTAGCCAAAGACATCCAGTACTTC. It is translated as CVSRGSGGLAKDIQYF.

The chain has TRBV10-1 and TRBJ2-4; D uncertain. CDR1 is WNHNN and CDR2 is SYGVQD in the germline V gene (reference sequence). The CDR3 runs to 14 residues. CDR3 protein: CGVTGMHAKNIQYF. CDR3 in DNA: TGCGGCGTCACGGGCATGCATGCCAAAAACATTCAGTACTTC.

This clonotype was counted ten times or more. This chain connects TRBV15 to TRBJ2-5; TRBD2 agrees at 8 bases. CDR1 is LNHNV and CDR2 is YYDKDF in the germline V gene (reference sequence). J gave up 4 bases and V 0 bases, and 13 bases lay outside the gene matches. This CDR3 is built from 18 residues. The CDR3 protein is CATSREGRTVRGGETQYF. In nucleotides, the CDR3 is TGTGCCACCAGCAGAGAGGGGAGGACAGTTCGGGGGGGAGAGACCCAGTACTTC.

V usage is TRBV6-1 and J usage is TRBJ2-3; D perhaps matches TRBD1 (6 bases). The assigned J gene may be wrong: the sequence end matches TRBJ2-7 better. CDR3 length: 15 amino acids. Germline V lookup: CDR1 MNHNS, CDR2 SASEGT. This CDR3 is CASSQGLRGEDTQYF. Here the CDR3 DNA reads TGTGCCAGCAGTCAGGGGCTCCGGGGTGAAGATACGCAGTACTTC.

The chain joins TRBV10-3 to TRBJ2-7; D perhaps matches TRBD1 (7 bases). Looked up from germline, CDR1 is ENHRY and CDR2 is SYGVKD. Deletions cut 0 bases from V and 2 bases from J, with 14 bases between. The CDR3 totals 16 residues. The CDR3 coding sequence is TGTGCCATCAGTGAGTCCCAGGGGGGTAGTACCTACGAGCAGTACTTC. It yields the protein CAISESQGGSTYEQYF.

Concerning this clonotype itself: One end of the junction varies from germline; a read error may be responsible. The gene calls are TRBV28 and TRBJ1-2, with D unclear. CDR3 size: 15 residues. Per the germline V gene, CDR1 is MDHEN and CDR2 is SYDVKM. The CDR3 DNA is TGTGCCAGCAAACTCAATGGGCCGCTGAACAATGACGATTTCTTC. It encodes CASKLNGPLNNDDFF.